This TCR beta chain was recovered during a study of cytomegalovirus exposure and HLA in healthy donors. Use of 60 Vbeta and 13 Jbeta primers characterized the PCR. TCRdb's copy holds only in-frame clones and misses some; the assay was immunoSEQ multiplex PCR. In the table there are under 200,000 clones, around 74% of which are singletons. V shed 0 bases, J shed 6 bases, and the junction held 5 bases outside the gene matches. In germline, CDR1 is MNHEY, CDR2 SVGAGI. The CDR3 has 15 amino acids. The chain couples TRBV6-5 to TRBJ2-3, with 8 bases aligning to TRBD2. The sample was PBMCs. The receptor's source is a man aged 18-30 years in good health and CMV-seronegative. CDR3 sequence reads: CASSYSGGTRDTQYF. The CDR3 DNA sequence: TGTGCCAGCAGTTACTCTGGGGGGACTAGGGATACGCAGTATTTT.